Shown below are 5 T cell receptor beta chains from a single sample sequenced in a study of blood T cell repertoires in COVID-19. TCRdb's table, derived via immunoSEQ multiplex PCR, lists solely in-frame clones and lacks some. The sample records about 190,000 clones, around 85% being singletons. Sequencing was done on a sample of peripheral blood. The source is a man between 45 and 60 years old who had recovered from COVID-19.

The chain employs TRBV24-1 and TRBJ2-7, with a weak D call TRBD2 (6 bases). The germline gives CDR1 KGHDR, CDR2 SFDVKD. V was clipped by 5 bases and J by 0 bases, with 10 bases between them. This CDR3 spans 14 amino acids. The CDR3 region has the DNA TGTGCCACCAGTGGGAGGGAAAACTCCTACGAGCAGTACTTC. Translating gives CATSGRENSYEQYF.

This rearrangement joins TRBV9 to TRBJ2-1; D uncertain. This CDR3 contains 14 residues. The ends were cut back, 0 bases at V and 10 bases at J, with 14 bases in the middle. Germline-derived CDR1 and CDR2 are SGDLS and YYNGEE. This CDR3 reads CASSVATPTSEQFF. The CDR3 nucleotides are TGTGCCAGCAGCGTAGCTACCCCCACTTCGGAGCAGTTCTTC.

The CDR3 loop reads CASNQGQETQYF. The CDR3, as DNA: TGCGCCAGCAACCAGGGACAAGAGACCCAGTACTTC. The genes are TRBV5-1 and TRBJ2-5; tentative D call: TRBD1 (5 bases). Germline values: CDR1 SGHRS, CDR2 YFSETQ. V was cut by 6 bases and J by 2 bases, with 8 bases left in between. The CDR3 has 12 residues.

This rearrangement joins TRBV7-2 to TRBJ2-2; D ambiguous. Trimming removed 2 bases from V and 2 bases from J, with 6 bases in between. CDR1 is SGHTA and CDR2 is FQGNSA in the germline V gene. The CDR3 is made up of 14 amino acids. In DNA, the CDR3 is TGTGCCAGCAGCTTATGGGCAAACACCGGGGAGCTGTTTTTT. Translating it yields CASSLWANTGELFF.

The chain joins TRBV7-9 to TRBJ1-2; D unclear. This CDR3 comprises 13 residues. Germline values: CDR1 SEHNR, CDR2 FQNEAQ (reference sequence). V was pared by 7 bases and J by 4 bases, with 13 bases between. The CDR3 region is CASTVSGFYGYTF. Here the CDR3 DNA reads TGTGCCAGCACCGTATCGGGGTTCTATGGCTACACCTTC.